These 21 T cell receptor beta chains came from one sample sequenced in a study of beta chain features in type 1 diabetes. Study-wide results and limits: Type 1 diabetes patients had moderately but significantly shorter TCRB CDR3s in all four CD4+ subsets.

The entirety of the isolated RNA underwent reverse transcription, so expressed TCRB transcripts were sequenced. Only in-frame clones appear in the TCRdb table, and some are missing; sequencing was by immunoSEQ multiplex PCR. The data contain approximately 250,000 clones, roughly a quarter of them singletons. Their cognate antigens are unknown. Sequenced sample: naive CD4+ T cells from blood. The receptors were gathered from a woman aged 25-40 years with type 1 diabetes.

The chain links TRBV9 to TRBJ2-5, with TRBD2 matching 11 bases. Unmatched junction bases numbered 4, after V lost 3 bases and J lost 0 bases. CDR1 and CDR2 from the germline V gene are SGDLS and YYNGEE. This CDR3 spans 16 amino acids. The CDR3: CASSASTSGNQETQYF. DNA of the CDR3: TGTGCCAGCAGCGCTTCGACTAGCGGGAACCAAGAGACCCAGTACTTC.

V usage is TRBV30 and J usage is TRBJ1-1; unclear D gene. The CDR3 has 13 amino acids. Trimming took off 0 bases at V and 5 bases at J, with 10 bases between the two ends. CDR1 is GTSNPN and CDR2 is SVGIG in the germline V gene (reference sequence). The CDR3 DNA is TGTGCCTGGAGTGTACCCCCACGGACTGAAGCTTTCTTT. Its translation: CAWSVPPRTEAFF.

This clone has a handful of counts. V gene TRBV18 combines with J gene TRBJ2-5; maybe TRBD2 (6 bases). The CDR3 contains 14 residues. Germline V gene lookup returns CDR1 KGHSH and CDR2 LQKENI. V dropped 5 bases and J dropped 2 bases, with 12 bases sitting between them. DNA of the CDR3: TGTGCCAGCTCATCCGGGACTTCTCAAGAGACCCAGTACTTC. Protein sequence: CASSSGTSQETQYF.

This clone was found a few times. The CDR3 loop reads CASSVGQGIREQFF. The CDR3, as DNA: TGTGCCAGCAGCGTAGGACAGGGGATAAGGGAGCAGTTCTTC. This chain uses TRBV9 with TRBJ2-1; 8 bases agree with TRBD1. V was clipped by 0 bases and J by 10 bases; unmatched bases: 6. This CDR3 spans 14 amino acids. CDR1 and CDR2 from the germline V gene are SGDLS and YYNGEE.

The rearrangement joins TRBV18 to TRBJ1-2; D possibly corresponds to TRBD1 (5 bases). V was pared by 4 bases and J by 0 bases, with 12 bases between. CDR3 length equals 15 residues. The germline CDR1 and CDR2 sequences are KGHSH and LQKENI. In DNA form, the CDR3 reads TGTGCCAGCTCACTGGAGATGACAGCTAACTATGGCTACACCTTC. Amino acid sequence: CASSLEMTANYGYTF.

The V and J genes are TRBV6-1 and TRBJ2-7; the D is unclear. CDR1 MNHNS and CDR2 SASEGT come from the germline V gene. The CDR3 sequence is 10 residues long. V lost 5 bases and J lost 6, with 5 bases in between. The CDR3 here is CASSSGEQYF. The CDR3 DNA sequence: TGTGCCAGCAGTTCGGGCGAGCAGTACTTC.

This chain links TRBV28 with TRBJ2-6, with a possible D match to TRBD2 (5 bases). The CDR3 is 14 amino acids. From germline, CDR1 is MDHEN and CDR2 SYDVKM. Trimming pared 6 bases from V and 2 bases from J, leaving 8 bases between. The CDR3 protein is CASRRTAGANVLTF. CDR3 nucleotide sequence: TGTGCCAGCAGACGGACTGCTGGGGCCAACGTCCTGACTTTC.

Note on this clone: The sample carries other DNA sequences with the same CDR3. The chain uses TRBV29-1 and TRBJ1-2; D is uncertain. With 0 bases removed from V and 2 bases from J, the gap between germline ends came to 4 bases. Germline assignment: CDR1 SQVTM and CDR2 ANQGSEA. CDR3 length: 12 amino acids. This CDR3 is CSVEDRNYGYTF. The CDR3, as DNA: TGCAGCGTTGAAGACAGGAACTATGGCTACACCTTC.

On this clone itself: Other DNA sequences in this sample translate to the same CDR3. The chain combines TRBV28 with TRBJ2-5; D is uncertain. CDR3 length equals 12 residues. V was cut by 2 bases and J by 2 bases, with 3 bases left in between. Germline V CDR1 and CDR2: MDHEN, SYDVKM. The chain's CDR3 is CASSLLQETQYF. Written as DNA, the CDR3 is TGTGCCAGCAGTTTACTACAAGAGACCCAGTACTTC. The full variable domain, completed using reference TRBV28 and TRBJ2-5, is DVKVTQSSRYLVKRTGEKVFLECVQDMDHENMFWYRQDPGLGLRLIYFSYDVKMKEKGDIPEGYSVSREKKERFSLILESASTNQTSMYLCASSLLQETQYFGPGTRLLVL.

This clone was seen a few times. V gene TRBV9 combines with J gene TRBJ2-5, with 8 bases identical to TRBD2. This CDR3 is built from 15 residues. The J segment lost 0 bases and the V segment lost 6 bases, leaving 7 bases of the junction unmatched. Germline CDR1 and CDR2: SGDLS and YYNGEE. The CDR3: CASKKTSANQETQYF. CDR3 DNA: TGTGCCAGCAAGAAGACTAGCGCAAACCAAGAGACCCAGTACTTC.

The CDR3 DNA reads as TGTGCCAGCAGGGGACAGGGTAACACTGAAGCTTTCTTT. Protein product: CASRGQGNTEAFF. The V and J genes are TRBV7-3 and TRBJ1-1; TRBD1 aligns across 9 bases. This CDR3 is 13 amino acids long. The ends lost 6 bases at V and 2 bases at J; junction bases unmatched: 1. CDR1 is SGHTA, CDR2 FQGTGA, per germline.

In this sample, this clone turned up a few times. This chain connects TRBV4-1 to TRBJ2-1; TRBD2 matches at 11 bases. Germline CDR1 MGHRA, CDR2 YSYEKL. The CDR3 loop spans 17 amino acids. V gave up 4 bases and J gave up 6 bases; unmatched junction bases: 11. The CDR3 loop reads CASSPVGLAGGFNEQFF. In DNA form, the CDR3 reads TGCGCCAGCAGCCCCGTGGGGCTAGCGGGAGGCTTCAATGAGCAGTTCTTC.

This clone was observed a few times. This chain joins TRBV23-1 and TRBJ2-3, with a possible D match to TRBD2 (5 bases). TRBV23-1 is known as an ORF, though its function is uncertain. The CDR3 length is 16 residues. With 2 bases removed from V and 1 base from J, the gap between germline ends came to 13 bases. CDR3 residues: CASSQLPRVGTDTQYF. The CDR3, as DNA: TGCGCCAGCAGTCAACTTCCGAGGGTGGGCACAGATACGCAGTATTTT.

The sample holds a few counts of this clone. This sequence joins TRBV5-6 and TRBJ1-1; D unresolved. The CDR3 is 13 residues long. Germline lookup yields CDR1 SGHDT and CDR2 YYEEEE. Trimming stripped 4 bases from V and 0 bases from J, with 7 bases between. This CDR3 is CASSPDLNTEAFF. The CDR3 coding sequence is TGTGCCAGCAGCCCTGACTTGAACACTGAAGCTTTCTTT.

This clone has just a few counts. The chain recombines TRBV11-2 with TRBJ2-1; D call uncertain. V was clipped by 6 bases and J by 2 bases, with 14 bases between them. Germline V gene lookup returns CDR1 SGHAT and CDR2 FQNNGV. This CDR3 is built from 15 residues. The chain's CDR3 is CASRSYRNTYNEQFF. CDR3 DNA: TGTGCCAGCAGATCTTACAGAAACACCTACAATGAGCAGTTCTTC.

This chain connects TRBV29-1 to TRBJ2-3; 7 bases map to TRBD1. Germline assignment: CDR1 SQVTM and CDR2 ANQGSEA. The CDR3 is 14 residues long. The V and J ends lost 4 bases and 0 bases, in that order; junction bases with no gene match: 4. The CDR3 DNA is TGCAGCGTTGGGGACAGCGCTAGCACAGATACGCAGTATTTT. This translates into CSVGDSASTDTQYF.

This clone was counted only a few times. V and J are TRBV7-9 and TRBJ2-5, with TRBD1 as a possible D gene (5 bases). Germline V gene lookup returns CDR1 SEHNR and CDR2 FQNEAQ (reference sequence). The CDR3 loop spans 13 amino acids. Trimming stripped 3 bases from V and 5 bases from J, with 10 bases between. In nucleotides, the CDR3 is TGTGCCAGCAGCTTCGACAGCAGCGAGACCCAGTACTTC. Translated: CASSFDSSETQYF.

The rearrangement links TRBV18 to TRBJ1-5; TRBD1 agrees at 8 bases. V lost 5 bases, J lost 4 bases, and 4 bases stayed unmatched. Germline CDR1 is KGHSH and CDR2 is LQKENI. This CDR3 contains 14 residues. The CDR3 DNA follows: TGTGCCAGCTCAGAGGGACAGGCAAATCAGCCCCAGCATTTT. This translates into CASSEGQANQPQHF.

The chain joins TRBV11-2 to TRBJ2-2, with 10 bases aligning to TRBD1. Germline CDR1 is SGHAT and CDR2 is FQNNGV. This CDR3 comprises 18 residues. V lost 3 bases to trimming and J lost 9 bases; unmatched junction nucleotides: 16. The chain's CDR3 is CASSFTPLKTGGYRELFF. The CDR3 nucleotides are TGTGCCAGCAGCTTTACCCCCCTGAAGACAGGGGGCTACCGGGAGCTGTTTTTT.

The chain links TRBV7-3 to TRBJ1-1; the D gene is possibly TRBD1 (5 bases). Trimming removed 5 bases at V and 4 bases at J, with 20 bases between. Germline V gives CDR1 SGHTA, CDR2 FQGTGA. There are 16 residues in the CDR3. The CDR3 loop reads CASSPGANRGSTEAFF. The CDR3 nucleotides read TGTGCCAGCAGCCCTGGGGCCAATAGGGGCTCCACTGAAGCTTTCTTT. The whole variable domain, remainder taken from reference TRBV7-3 and TRBJ1-1, is GAGVSQTPSNKVTEKGKYVELRCDPISGHTALYWYRQSLGQGPEFLIYFQGTGAADDSGLPNDRFFAVRPEGSVSTLKIQRTERGDSAVYLCASSPGANRGSTEAFFGQGTRLTVV.

This clone was seen only a few times. This chain connects TRBV9 to TRBJ1-4; the D gene is possibly TRBD1 (6 bases). V lost 4 bases and J 5 bases, leaving 15 bases between the germline ends. Germline V gene lookup returns CDR1 SGDLS and CDR2 YYNGEE. The CDR3 runs 15 residues. CDR3 loop: CASSPQGGANEKLFF. The CDR3 nucleotides read TGTGCCAGCAGCCCTCAAGGGGGGGCAAATGAAAAACTGTTTTTT.